This entry features one T cell receptor beta chain sequence. The antigen is unknown. This entry belongs to a study of OX40 agonist ivuxolimab in advanced cancers. Across the study: Patients got intravenous ivuxolimab at 0.01 to 10 mg/kg every 2 weeks. Among those treated, three patients had partial responses, one with hepatocellular carcinoma and two with cutaneous melanoma.

This CDR3 contains 14 residues. In germline, CDR1 is MNHEY, CDR2 SMNVEV (reference sequence). The V end lost 6 bases, the J end lost 2 bases, and 13 bases lay between the germline ends. Whole-study results and caveats: Clonal expansion from baseline to week 6 occurred in both CD4+ and CD8+ T cells.

Sequencing was performed with immunoSEQ multiplex PCR; in TCRdb, only in-frame clones are kept and a portion is missing. The sample yields around 68,000 clones, about nine tenths seen once. The receptor comes from an adult with an advanced solid tumor such as melanoma, head and neck, liver or kidney cancer. The sequences come from CD4+ or CD8+ T cells sorted from blood, collected in a trial of the OX40 agonist ivuxolimab. This chain uses TRBV27 with TRBJ1-2; D possibly corresponds to TRBD1 (5 bases). CDR3 DNA: TGTGCCAGCAGCACCAGGTCAGGGAACTATGGCTACACCTTC. It encodes CASSTRSGNYGYTF.